The 25 T cell receptor beta chains reported below all come from one sample, sequenced in a study of monozygotic twins with inflammatory bowel disease. TCRdb re-called the 5' RACE reads and shows each CDR3 protein once, DNA omitted. This sample contains roughly 300,000 distinct CDR3 sequences. Material for sequencing was blood. These receptors were obtained from a human donor with ulcerative colitis or Crohn's disease, or a healthy co-twin of an affected twin (not recorded which).

V is TRBV27 and J is TRBJ2-6. The CDR3 length is 13 residues. Per germline, CDR1 MNHEY and CDR2 SMNVEV (reference sequence). This CDR3 is CASSFYQANVLTF.

J is TRBJ2-5 and V is TRBV12-3 or TRBV12-4; TCRdb returns TRBD1, unconfirmable since there is no DNA. CDR3 length equals 14 residues. CDR3 residues: CASSPGSNQETQYF.

The V and J genes are TRBV3-1 and TRBJ2-7; TCRdb's D gene call, TRBD2, goes unchecked for lack of DNA. CDR1 and CDR2 from the germline V gene are LGHDT and YNNKEL (reference sequence). The length of the CDR3 is 18 residues. CDR3 region: CASSQEWLAGGRDYEQYF.

The rearrangement links TRBV27 to TRBJ1-2; without DNA, the TCRdb call of TRBD1 cannot be checked. The CDR3 is made up of 13 amino acids. The germline gives CDR1 MNHEY, CDR2 SMNVEV (reference sequence). The CDR3 region is CASSPPGAYGYTF.

The chain recombines TRBV14 with TRBJ2-5; the TCRdb call, TRBD1, lacks DNA for checking. CDR1 and CDR2 (germline): SGHDN, FVKESK. CDR3 length: 18 amino acids. The CDR3 region is CASSQPSLAGARQETQYF.

The chain carries TRBV18 and TRBJ1-6; TCRdb outputs TRBD1, but without DNA this stays unchecked. The germline V gene encodes CDR1 KGHSH and CDR2 LQKENI. The CDR3 is made up of 13 amino acids. The CDR3 loop is CASSPDRNSPLHF.

The chain couples TRBV7-6 to TRBJ2-7; TCRdb selects TRBD1, and the lack of DNA leaves this call unchecked. Per the germline V gene, CDR1 is SGHVS and CDR2 is FNYEAQ. The CDR3 is 16 amino acids. This chain's CDR3 is CASSSSRGPSPYEQYF. The variable domain in full, completed from reference TRBV7-6 and TRBJ2-7, reads GAGVSQSPRYKVTKRGQDVALRCDPISGHVSLYWYRQALGQGPEFLTYFNYEAQQDKSGLPNDRFSAERPEGSISTLTIQRTEQRDSAMYRCASSSSRGPSPYEQYFGPGTRLTVT.

The rearrangement joins TRBV7-9 to TRBJ2-5; TCRdb's D call, TRBD1, is unchecked because there is no DNA. CDR3 length: 14 residues. CDR1 SEHNR and CDR2 FQNEAQ come from the germline V gene (reference sequence). This CDR3 reads CASSPSRGRETQYF.

The chain combines TRBV12-3 or TRBV12-4 with TRBJ1-6; TCRdb gives TRBD1 as the D gene, but with no DNA this cannot be confirmed. The CDR3 is made up of 17 amino acids. The CDR3 protein is CASRGQPSSSYNSPLHF.

The rearrangement uses TRBV12-3 or TRBV12-4 and TRBJ2-7; the TCRdb call, TRBD1, lacks DNA for checking. This CDR3 contains 12 residues. The CDR3 loop is CASSLWTHEQYF.

This chain uses TRBV19 with TRBJ2-5; checking the TCRdb D call of TRBD1 is not possible without DNA. Germline V gives CDR1 LNHDA, CDR2 SQIVND (reference sequence). This CDR3 contains 14 residues. The CDR3: CASSRDSLQETQYF. Drawing the rest from reference TRBV19 and TRBJ2-5, the complete variable domain is DGGITQSPKYLFRKEGQNVTLSCEQNLNHDAMYWYRQDPGQGLRLIYYSQIVNDFQKGDIAEGYSVSREKKESFPLTVTSAQKNPTAFYLCASSRDSLQETQYFGPGTRLLVL.

The V and J genes are TRBV7-8 and TRBJ2-5. CDR3 length: 13 residues. Germline loops: CDR1 SGHVS, CDR2 FQNEAQ. Here the CDR3 reads CASSLAGTQTQYF. Looking up the rest from reference TRBV7-8 and TRBJ2-5 gives the full variable domain: GAGVSQSPRYKVAKRGQDVALRCDPISGHVSLFWYQQALGQGPEFLTYFQNEAQLDKSGLPSDRFFAERPEGSVSTLKIQRTQQEDSAVYLCASSLAGTQTQYFGPGTRLLVL.

The rearrangement joins TRBV6-1 to TRBJ2-1; the D call from TCRdb, TRBD2, cannot be confirmed without DNA. The CDR3 contains 16 residues. CDR1 MNHNS and CDR2 SASEGT come from the germline V gene. This CDR3 reads CASRLTSGGGYNEQFF.

CDR3: CASSQDTGGTEAFF. The chain is built from TRBV4-3 and TRBJ1-1; TCRdb reports TRBD1, a call that lacks DNA to check it against. The CDR3 has 14 residues. The germline gives CDR1 LGHNA, CDR2 YSLEER.

This chain's CDR3 is CASRGGAHEQFF. V gene TRBV12-3 or TRBV12-4 combines with J gene TRBJ2-1; TCRdb names TRBD1, which stays unverified in the absence of DNA. CDR3 length equals 12 residues.

The V call is TRBV3-1, the J call TRBJ1-2. Germline-derived CDR1 and CDR2 are LGHDT and YNNKEL (reference sequence). This CDR3 region has 13 residues. CDR3 residues: CASSRGTSYGYTF.

The V call is TRBV5-5, the J call TRBJ2-7; TCRdb returns TRBD2, unconfirmable since there is no DNA. Germline V gene sequence: CDR1 SGHKS, CDR2 YYEKEE (reference sequence). This CDR3 region has 14 residues. CDR3: CASSLAGLTSEQYF.

The CDR3 protein is CASSKTPGTSGRYEQYF. This sequence joins TRBV7-2 and TRBJ2-7; TCRdb's D call of TRBD2 is untestable without DNA. Germline V CDR1 and CDR2: SGHTA, FQGNSA. The CDR3 loop spans 17 amino acids. Full variable domain (rest looked up from reference TRBV7-2 and TRBJ2-7): GAGVSQSPSNKVTEKGKDVELRCDPISGHTALYWYRQSLGQGLEFLIYFQGNSAPDKSGLPSDRFSAERTGGSVSTLTIQRTQQEDSAVYLCASSKTPGTSGRYEQYFGPGTRLTVT.

The chain combines TRBV20-1 with TRBJ2-7. This CDR3 has 14 residues. CDR1 and CDR2 (germline): DFQATT, SNEGSKA (reference sequence). CDR3 protein: CSARIDGVAYEQYF.

This chain connects TRBV6-5 to TRBJ1-5. CDR1 is MNHEY and CDR2 is SVGAGI in the germline V gene. This CDR3 has 16 amino acids. The CDR3 loop reads CASSYSSALSNQPQHF.

This chain connects TRBV11-1 to TRBJ2-2; the TRBD1 assignment by TCRdb is unverifiable without DNA. Germline CDR1 and CDR2: SGHAT and FQDESV (reference sequence). This CDR3 comprises 18 residues. The CDR3 reads CASSLVVVGRQYTGELFF.

This CDR3 is CASSLDMRGVLDF. The V call is TRBV7-2, the J call TRBJ2-7; TCRdb's D call, TRBD1, is unchecked because there is no DNA. The CDR3 covers 13 residues. In germline, CDR1 is SGHTA, CDR2 FQGNSA.

The chain links TRBV4-3 to TRBJ2-2; checking the TCRdb D call of TRBD1 is not possible without DNA. The length of the CDR3 is 18 residues. CDR1 and CDR2 from the germline V gene are LGHNA and YSLEER. The CDR3: CASSQAPPGRKNTGELFF.

This chain connects TRBV7-2 to TRBJ1-2; TCRdb names TRBD1, which stays unverified in the absence of DNA. CDR1 is SGHTA, CDR2 FQGNSA, per germline. This CDR3 comprises 14 residues. CDR3: CASSLDVRVYGYTF.

The chain is built from TRBV4-3 and TRBJ1-6; TCRdb's D gene call, TRBD1, goes unchecked for lack of DNA. Germline-derived CDR1 and CDR2 are LGHNA and YSLEER. The CDR3 has 14 residues. The CDR3 sequence is CASSQESPNSPLHF.